The next 31 T cell receptor beta chains were all read from a single sample in a study of technical replicates of blood from a handful of donors. Assay: immunoSEQ multiplex PCR; the TCRdb copy retains only in-frame clones and omits some. Of about 14,000 clones listed, more than 75% are singletons. Sequencing was done on a sample of PBMCs. These receptors all stem from a human donor in good health.

This sequence joins TRBV5-1 and TRBJ2-7, with 10 bases lining up with TRBD2. This CDR3 is 14 amino acids long. In germline, CDR1 is SGHRS, CDR2 YFSETQ. The ends lost 0 bases at V and 5 bases at J; junction bases unmatched: 2. CDR3 in DNA: TGCGCCAGCAGCTTGGCGCTAGCGGGGGACGAGCAGTACTTC. Amino acids: CASSLALAGDEQYF.

The sample holds one count of this clone. The CDR3 nucleotides are TGTGCCTGGAGTTCTCCTAGCGGTATCGGTCGAGAGCAGTTCTTC. Protein: CAWSSPSGIGREQFF. V usage is TRBV30 and J usage is TRBJ2-1, with TRBD2 matching 7 bases. This CDR3 spans 15 amino acids. V was clipped by 2 bases and J by 10 bases; unmatched bases: 14. The germline V gene encodes CDR1 GTSNPN and CDR2 SVGIG (reference sequence).

The chain links TRBV5-1 to TRBJ2-6; D might be TRBD1 (5 bases). The CDR3 is made up of 15 amino acids. V was trimmed by 2 bases and J by 1 base, leaving 7 bases between them. The germline V gene has CDR1 SGHRS and CDR2 YFSETQ. This CDR3 reads CASSFGASGANVLTF. The CDR3 nucleotides are TGCGCCAGCAGCTTTGGGGCATCTGGGGCCAACGTCCTGACTTTC.

The chain has TRBV30 and TRBJ2-7, with a weak D call TRBD1 (6 bases). Germline loops: CDR1 GTSNPN, CDR2 SVGIG (reference sequence). The CDR3 contains 13 residues. V lost 5 bases and J 0 bases, leaving 11 bases between the germline ends. CDR3 residues: CAWGIGGSYEQYF. The CDR3 DNA follows: TGTGCCTGGGGCATAGGGGGCTCCTACGAGCAGTACTTC.

The V call is TRBV19, the J call TRBJ2-3; 8 bases are a match to TRBD1. Germline values: CDR1 LNHDA, CDR2 SQIVND (reference sequence). The CDR3 runs 15 residues. The V and J ends lost 6 bases and 6 bases, in that order; junction bases with no gene match: 11. CDR3 sequence: CASRTDRGSGDTQYF. CDR3 coding DNA: TGTGCCAGTAGGACCGACAGGGGAAGTGGGGATACGCAGTATTTT.

The chain combines TRBV9 with TRBJ1-4; maybe TRBD1 (5 bases). Germline loops: CDR1 SGDLS, CDR2 YYNGEE. The CDR3 totals 15 residues. Trimming stripped 3 bases from V and 3 bases from J, with 12 bases between. CDR3 amino acids: CASSAVGEANEKLFF. DNA for the CDR3: TGTGCCAGCAGCGCCGTAGGGGAGGCTAATGAAAAACTGTTTTTT. Full variable domain (rest looked up from reference TRBV9 and TRBJ1-4): DSGVTQTPKHLITATGQRVTLRCSPRSGDLSVYWYQQSLDQGLQFLIQYYNGEERAKGNILERFSAQQFPDLHSELNLSSLELGDSALYFCASSAVGEANEKLFFGSGTQLSVL.

The sample holds a few counts of this clone. This chain links TRBV18 with TRBJ1-1; TRBD1 is a possible D gene (6 bases). Germline loops: CDR1 KGHSH, CDR2 LQKENI. The V end was cut by 5 bases, the J end by 3 bases, with 13 bases between. The CDR3 is made up of 14 amino acids. CDR3 sequence reads: CASSATGRDTEAFF. CDR3 coding DNA: TGTGCCAGCTCAGCAACAGGGAGGGACACTGAAGCTTTCTTT.

This clone was recorded once. In DNA form, the CDR3 reads TGTGCCAGCTCACCAGGAGGGGAGCCCTACAATGAGCAGTTCTTC. It is translated as CASSPGGEPYNEQFF. This chain joins TRBV18 and TRBJ2-1, with D tentatively TRBD2 (6 bases). CDR1 is KGHSH and CDR2 is LQKENI in the germline V gene. This CDR3 spans 15 amino acids. V was clipped by 2 bases and J by 2 bases, with 10 bases between them.

This chain uses TRBV6-1 with TRBJ2-2; TRBD2 aligns across 10 bases. The CDR3 spans 14 residues. V shed 6 bases, J shed 6 bases, and the junction held 4 bases outside the gene matches. Germline-derived CDR1 and CDR2 are MNHNS and SASEGT. The DNA of the CDR3 is TGTGCCAGCAGGGGGACTAGCGAGGCCGGGGAGCTGTTTTTT. It is translated as CASRGTSEAGELFF.

The chain carries TRBV5-1 and TRBJ2-3; the D gene is possibly TRBD2 (6 bases). V was clipped by 0 bases and J by 1 base, with 12 bases between them. Germline CDR1 SGHRS, CDR2 YFSETQ. This CDR3 spans 16 amino acids. CDR3 protein: CASSLGAGSRTDTQYF. CDR3 DNA: TGCGCCAGCAGCTTGGGGGCGGGATCCCGCACAGATACGCAGTATTTT.

This chain joins TRBV5-4 and TRBJ1-4, with a weak D call TRBD1 (6 bases). The CDR3 sequence is 14 residues long. Trimming removed 0 bases from V and 5 bases from J, with 8 bases in between. Germline CDR1 SGHNT, CDR2 YYREEE (reference sequence). The CDR3 nucleotides read TGTGCCAGCAGCTTGGAGGGGGTGAATGAAAAACTGTTTTTT. It specifies CASSLEGVNEKLFF. The whole variable domain, filled in from reference TRBV5-4 and TRBJ1-4, reads ETGVTQSPTHLIKTRGQQVTLRCSSQSGHNTVSWYQQALGQGPQFIFQYYREEENGRGNFPPRFSGLQFPNYSSELNVNALELDDSALYLCASSLEGVNEKLFFGSGTQLSVL.

This chain uses TRBV18 with TRBJ2-7; 7 bases align to TRBD1. J lost 1 base, V lost 2 bases, and 8 bases had no gene match. The CDR3 runs to 16 residues. CDR1 and CDR2 (germline): KGHSH, LQKENI. CDR3 protein: CASSPNSGGLSYEQYF. For the CDR3, the DNA is TGTGCCAGCTCACCAAACTCAGGGGGTCTGTCCTACGAGCAGTACTTC.

V usage is TRBV21-1 and J usage is TRBJ2-3; no DNA check was done on the table's D call, TRBD2. TRBV21-1 is marked as a pseudogene. The CDR3 spans 22 residues. The CDR3 sequence: CASRGADARGTSETRSTDTQYF. CDR3 bases: TGTGCCAGCAGGGGGGCGGACGCCCGAGGGACTAGCGAGACCCGAAGCACAGATACGCAGTATTTT.

V is TRBV5-6 and J is TRBJ2-2; possibly TRBD1 for D (6 bases). CDR3 length: 15 residues. CDR1 and CDR2 (germline): SGHDT, YYEEEE. With 2 bases removed from V and 6 bases from J, the gap between germline ends came to 14 bases. CDR3 amino acids: CASSFGVRGAGELFF. The DNA for the CDR3 is TGTGCCAGCAGCTTCGGTGTCAGGGGAGCCGGGGAGCTGTTTTTT.

This clone has a handful of counts. The chain has TRBV7-9 and TRBJ1-1, with D possibly matching TRBD1 (5 bases). The CDR3 runs 13 residues. V lost 0 bases, J lost 8 bases, and 10 bases lay in between. The germline gives CDR1 SEHNR, CDR2 FQNEAQ (reference sequence). The CDR3: CASSLAIGVEAFF. Written as DNA, the CDR3 is TGTGCCAGCAGCTTAGCAATAGGGGTGGAAGCTTTCTTT.

V usage is TRBV19 and J usage is TRBJ2-7; D is uncertain. Trimming shortened V by 8 bases and J by 3 bases, and 8 bases separated the two germline ends. The CDR3 totals 11 residues. CDR1 LNHDA and CDR2 SQIVND come from the germline V gene (reference sequence). The CDR3 protein is CASSQNYEQYF. DNA of the CDR3: TGTGCCAGTTCCCAGAACTACGAGCAGTACTTC.

This clone has a handful of counts. This chain links TRBV7-9 with TRBJ2-1; TRBD2 matches at 10 bases. CDR1 is SEHNR and CDR2 is FQNEAQ in the germline V gene (reference sequence). V shed 5 bases, J shed 7 bases, and the junction held 5 bases outside the gene matches. The CDR3 spans 14 residues. This chain's CDR3 is CASSEGTSVNEQFF. DNA for the CDR3: TGTGCCAGCAGCGAGGGGACTAGCGTAAATGAGCAGTTCTTC.

This chain joins TRBV5-4 and TRBJ2-5; 10 bases match TRBD2. Germline values: CDR1 SGHNT, CDR2 YYREEE (reference sequence). The CDR3 loop spans 14 amino acids. The V gene end was trimmed by 3 bases and the J gene end by 2 bases; junction bases not matched to a gene: 1. In nucleotides, the CDR3 is TGTGCCAGCAGCTCGGGACTAGCGCAAGAGACCCAGTACTTC. This encodes CASSSGLAQETQYF.

This clone was observed a few times. The V call is TRBV18, the J call TRBJ1-2; D gene uncertain. CDR1 KGHSH and CDR2 LQKENI come from the germline V gene. The V and J ends lost 1 base and 2 bases respectively, with 11 bases between them. This CDR3 comprises 15 residues. In nucleotides, the CDR3 is TGTGCCAGCTCACCACGGGCAGATACGAACTATGGCTACACCTTC. Translation gives CASSPRADTNYGYTF.

The chain is built from TRBV5-1 and TRBJ2-2; 10 nucleotides match TRBD1. V shed 4 bases, J shed 4 bases, and the junction held 4 bases outside the gene matches. Per germline, CDR1 SGHRS and CDR2 YFSETQ. This CDR3 has 15 residues. DNA for the CDR3: TGCGCCAGCAGCGCCGGGACAGGGGCCACCGGGGAGCTGTTTTTT. The encoded protein is CASSAGTGATGELFF.

The V and J genes are TRBV27 and TRBJ1-1; 8 bases fit TRBD1. CDR3 length: 15 amino acids. The trim removed 3 bases at V and 4 bases at J, leaving 7 bases unmatched. Germline CDR1 MNHEY, CDR2 SMNVEV (reference sequence). CDR3 DNA sequence: TGTGCCAGCAGTTTTGTACAGGGGGTAAGCACTGAAGCTTTCTTT. This codes for CASSFVQGVSTEAFF.

CDR3 loop: CASSPPRGRAYNEQFF. The DNA of the CDR3 is TGCGCCAGCAGCCCCCCCCGCGGGAGGGCATACAATGAGCAGTTCTTC. The V gene is TRBV5-1, the J gene TRBJ2-1, with TRBD2 identical over 9 bases. The germline CDR1 and CDR2 sequences are SGHRS and YFSETQ. This CDR3 is built from 16 residues. V gave up 4 bases and J gave up 4 bases; unmatched junction bases: 9.

This chain links TRBV7-8 with TRBJ1-2; TRBD1 matches at 8 bases. Germline V lookup: CDR1 SGHVS, CDR2 FQNEAQ. The CDR3 loop spans 14 amino acids. Unmatched junction bases numbered 8, after V lost 4 bases and J lost 7 bases. CDR3 nucleotide sequence: TGTGCCAGCAGCTCCCGACAGGGGTTAAGTGGCTACACCTTC. This codes for CASSSRQGLSGYTF.

V usage is TRBV15 and J usage is TRBJ2-5; 7 nucleotides line up with TRBD2. Germline V CDR1 and CDR2: LNHNV, YYDKDF (reference sequence). This CDR3 is 17 amino acids long. J gave up 4 bases and V 0 bases, and 11 bases lay outside the gene matches. This chain's CDR3 is CATSRDGRAVSRETQYF. The CDR3 DNA reads as TGTGCCACCAGCAGAGATGGGAGGGCCGTCTCCCGAGAGACCCAGTACTTC. The whole variable domain, remainder taken from reference TRBV15 and TRBJ2-5, is DAMVIQNPRYQVTQFGKPVTLSCSQTLNHNVMYWYQQKSSQAPKLLFHYYDKDFNNEADTPDNFQSRRPNTSFCFLDIRSPGLGDTAMYLCATSRDGRAVSRETQYFGPGTRLLVL.

There are a few counts of this clone. The rearrangement uses TRBV2 and TRBJ2-5; TRBD2 agrees at 11 bases. V trimming: 7 bases; J trimming: 2 bases; junction bases outside the gene matches: 9. Germline V CDR1 and CDR2: SNHLY, FYNNEI. This CDR3 has 16 amino acids. CDR3 amino acids: CASTVLAGGIQETQYF. Written as DNA, the CDR3 is TGTGCCAGCACCGTTCTAGCGGGAGGCATACAAGAGACCCAGTACTTC.

The J gene is TRBJ1-1, the V gene TRBV7-9; D remains unclear. Germline V lookup: CDR1 SEHNR, CDR2 FQNEAQ (reference sequence). V was shortened by 2 bases and J by 1 base, with 14 bases between the two germline ends. CDR3 length: 16 residues. Written as DNA, the CDR3 is TGTGCCAGCAGCTTATTAGGGTTGAGGGCGAACACTGAAGCTTTCTTT. Amino acids: CASSLLGLRANTEAFF.

The V gene is TRBV5-4, the J gene TRBJ2-2; the D gene is possibly TRBD2 (6 bases). The CDR3 runs 14 residues. CDR1 is SGHNT and CDR2 is YYREEE in the germline V gene (reference sequence). Trimming removed 0 bases at V and 7 bases at J, with 10 bases between. The CDR3 DNA is TGTGCCAGCAGCTTGGTAGAAGCGGGCGGGGAGCTGTTTTTT. Residues: CASSLVEAGGELFF.

The V and J genes are TRBV7-9 and TRBJ1-4, with a weak D call TRBD1 (6 bases). Trimming took off 1 base at V and 7 bases at J, with 13 bases between the two ends. The CDR3 length is 15 residues. CDR1 SEHNR and CDR2 FQNEAQ come from the germline V gene (reference sequence). The CDR3 region is CASSLGDTGGEKLFF. Written as DNA, the CDR3 is TGTGCCAGCAGCTTAGGGGACACTGGCGGTGAAAAACTGTTTTTT.

V usage is TRBV6-1 and J usage is TRBJ2-1; TRBD1 aligns across 9 bases. With V trimmed by 6 bases and J by 5 bases, 2 bases remained unmatched. The CDR3 is made up of 13 amino acids. Germline CDR1 MNHNS, CDR2 SASEGT. DNA for the CDR3: TGTGCCAGCAGACGGACAGGGGACAATGAGCAGTTCTTC. Protein product: CASRRTGDNEQFF.

The chain links TRBV7-2 to TRBJ1-5, with 9 bases matching TRBD1. There are 15 residues in the CDR3. V dropped 5 bases and J dropped 4; count of bases not matched to a gene: 6. CDR1 and CDR2 (germline): SGHTA, FQGNSA. The CDR3 coding sequence is TGTGCCAGCAGCGCGTATGGGACAGGGAATCAGCCCCAGCATTTT. It encodes CASSAYGTGNQPQHF.

For the CDR3, the DNA is TGCGCCAGCAGCTTGGTTGCCAGAAACAATGAGCAGTTCTTC. This sequence encodes CASSLVARNNEQFF. The rearrangement uses TRBV5-1 and TRBJ2-1; no clear D. Trimming stripped 0 bases from V and 5 bases from J, with 9 bases between. Germline assignment: CDR1 SGHRS and CDR2 YFSETQ. The CDR3 covers 14 residues.